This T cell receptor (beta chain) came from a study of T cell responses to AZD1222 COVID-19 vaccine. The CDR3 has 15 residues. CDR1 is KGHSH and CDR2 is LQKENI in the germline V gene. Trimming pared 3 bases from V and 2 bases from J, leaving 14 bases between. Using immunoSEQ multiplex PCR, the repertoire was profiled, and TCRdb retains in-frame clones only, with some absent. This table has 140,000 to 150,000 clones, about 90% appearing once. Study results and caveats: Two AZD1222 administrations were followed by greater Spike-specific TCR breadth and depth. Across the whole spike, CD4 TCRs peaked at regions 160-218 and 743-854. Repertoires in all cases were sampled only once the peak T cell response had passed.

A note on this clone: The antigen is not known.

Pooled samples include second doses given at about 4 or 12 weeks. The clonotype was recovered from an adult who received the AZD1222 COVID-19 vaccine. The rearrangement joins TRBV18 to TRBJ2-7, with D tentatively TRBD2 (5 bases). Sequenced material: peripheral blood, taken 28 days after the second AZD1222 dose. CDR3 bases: TGTGCCAGCTCACCCGGGGAAGCGCTGGCCTACGAGCAGTACTTC. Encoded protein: CASSPGEALAYEQYF.